A single T cell receptor beta chain is shown here with its context. V dropped 0 bases and J dropped 4; count of bases not matched to a gene: 6. Per the germline V gene, CDR1 is ENHRY and CDR2 is SYGVKD. The CDR3 sequence is 17 residues long. The method was immunoSEQ multiplex PCR; TCRdb's version includes in-frame clones alone and lacks a portion of them. Here the sample spans tens of thousands of clones, 93% being singletons. These data belong to a study of T cell changes during pregnancy in multiple sclerosis. This sequence joins TRBV10-3 and TRBJ2-2, with 9 bases that match TRBD1. Sequences were derived from peripheral blood, sampled in the second trimester of pregnancy. The sequence derives from a female donor with multiple sclerosis, enrolled in a pregnancy study. The CDR3 sequence: CAISESGTGFSTGELFF. The CDR3 nucleotides read TGTGCCATCAGTGAGTCGGGGACAGGGTTTAGCACCGGGGAGCTGTTTTTT.